The rows below give T cell receptor beta chains drawn from one sample of a study of metastatic and nonmetastatic thyroid tumors. MiXCR reprocessed the PCR reads for TCRdb. The sample holds over 7,500 clones, around 28% seen once. Material: tumor tissue. The source of these receptors is a female donor with papillary thyroid cancer or a benign thyroid nodule (not recorded which). Some clones in this sample may be carry-over from other donors' samples. CDR3s include the opening cysteine and the closing phenylalanine or tryptophan. Where a row states a size, it is once, few, many or the class of an expanded clone; other rows omit it.

CDR3: CASTQGSSYEQYF
J: TRBJ2-7
V: TRBV28
size: few

CDR3: CASSLTGSASPYNEQFF
J: TRBJ2-1
V: TRBV12-3/TRBV12-4
size: -

CDR3: CSARDRVAVGAYNEQFF
J: TRBJ2-1
V: TRBV20-1
size: -

CDR3: CASSYRASPLHF
J: TRBJ1-6
V: TRBV3-1
size: large

CDR3: CASSDRGVRTQYF
J: TRBJ2-5
V: TRBV6-1
size: few

CDR3: CASRGASGRAENNEQFF
J: TRBJ2-1
V: TRBV27
size: medium-sized

CDR3: CASSEDRGLYGYTF
J: TRBJ1-2
V: TRBV2
size: few

CDR3: CASSQGVGFYEQYF
J: TRBJ2-7
V: TRBV4-3
size: many

CDR3: CSARDLTGTSGSYEQYF
J: TRBJ2-7
V: TRBV20-1
size: -

CDR3: CASSLGLTSTDTQYF
J: TRBJ2-3
V: TRBV12-3/TRBV12-4
size: medium-sized

CDR3: CASSQKGSGIRDADTQYF
J: TRBJ2-3
V: TRBV4-2
size: many

CDR3: CASSLLQGREQYF
J: TRBJ2-7
V: TRBV4-1
size: -

CDR3: CASRSVGNTIYF
J: TRBJ1-3
V: TRBV6-1
size: medium-sized

CDR3: CASSFDRPNEKLFF
J: TRBJ1-4
V: TRBV5-1
size: many